This entry describes one TCR beta chain. Its antigen is currently unknown. The listed genes are named as in mouse. From the germline J gene comes the end of the CDR3, since the read stops 1 residue before it. The time point denotes: mouse harvest day 7 after allogeneic transplant. The graft held 10^6 splenic CD5+ T cells and 10^7 T-cell-depleted bone marrow cells. The data were taken from a study of tissue T cells after allogeneic stem cell transplantation. Findings and caveats of the study: Sampling depth was limited, and the cohort was small and clinically varied. Only a limited share of tissue TCRs appeared in blood or spleen. Across patients, clones rarely overlapped, yet motif clusters were shared tissue-specifically.

Germline V gene sequence: CDR1 KGHPV, CDR2 FQNQEV (reference sequence). V lost 7 bases and J lost 0; bases outside the gene matches: 5. The CDR3 covers 15 residues. TCRbeta CDR3 was sequenced at survey depth with template counts. Data came from immunoSEQ multiplex PCR; TCRdb stores just in-frame clones and leaves some out. The sample has thousands of clones, 50% seen once; the top ten hold around 4.2%. The chain carries TRBV26 and TRBJ2-2; 7 bases align to TRBD1. Specimen: gut tissue. The sequence was obtained from a female BALB/c mouse given C57BL/6 T cells with graft-versus-host disease after an allogeneic hematopoietic cell transplant. This chain's CDR3 is CASTPGTANTGQLYF. The part of the CDR3 DNA that was read is TGTGCCAGCACCCCCGGGACAGCAAACACCGGGCAGCTCTAC.